Shown below are 19 T cell receptor beta chains from a single sample sequenced in a study of blood T cells in healthy people across ages. A sample-barcoded 5' primer and a J-beta primer mix were used in a second PCR of roughly 7 to 12 cycles. TCRdb redid the calling of the 5' RACE reads with MiXCR, one entry per CDR3 protein. Among roughly 1.4 million distinct CDR3 sequences, 59% were seen once, and the ten largest hold under 8.5%. The sample taken for sequencing was blood. The receptors were gathered from a man aged 18 to 29 in good health.

The chain has TRBV20-1 and TRBJ2-3; weak D call: TRBD1 (5 bases). Per the germline V gene, CDR1 is DFQATT and CDR2 is SNEGSKA (reference sequence). The CDR3 extends over 13 amino acids. Trimming stripped 5 bases from V and 6 bases from J, with 15 bases between. CDR3 region: CSASARGRDTQYF. For the CDR3, the DNA is TGCAGTGCTTCGGCAAGGGGAAGGGATACGCAGTATTTT.

The chain combines TRBV27 with TRBJ1-1; 8 nucleotides line up with TRBD1. The junction had 2 bases not matched to a gene; V was cut back by 2 bases and J by 3 bases. The germline V gene encodes CDR1 MNHEY and CDR2 SMNVEV (reference sequence). CDR3 length: 14 residues. The CDR3 protein is CASSLNRGDTEAFF. DNA for the CDR3: TGTGCCAGCAGTTTAAACAGGGGGGACACTGAAGCTTTCTTT.

The V call is TRBV27, the J call TRBJ2-5; 8 bases agree with TRBD2. The better agreement between TRBJ2-7 and the DNA end casts doubt on the J call. The germline CDR1 and CDR2 sequences are MNHEY and SMNVEV (reference sequence). The CDR3 extends over 15 amino acids. CDR3 region: CASSPRGGRFSEQYF. The CDR3 nucleotides are TGTGCCAGCAGTCCCCGGGGGGGGCGATTTTCCGAGCAGTACTTC.

The chain carries TRBV5-5 and TRBJ2-7, with D unclear. The ends were cut back, 4 bases at V and 3 bases at J, with 14 bases in the middle. The CDR3 has 14 residues. Germline assignment: CDR1 SGHKS and CDR2 YYEKEE (reference sequence). In nucleotides, the CDR3 is TGTGCCAGCAGCCCGGATTGGCTATTCTACGAGCAGTACTTC. It specifies CASSPDWLFYEQYF.

This clonotype was recorded once. The chain has TRBV6-1 and TRBJ2-7; D possibly corresponds to TRBD1 (5 bases). Germline V gene data show CDR1 as MNHNS and CDR2 as SASEGT. Trimming took 2 bases from V and 3 from J, leaving 14 bases between them. The length of the CDR3 is 15 residues. Here the CDR3 DNA reads TGTGCCAGCAGTGAATTGGGCAGGGAAAGCTACGAGCAGTACTTC. Protein sequence: CASSELGRESYEQYF.

The CDR3 region has the DNA TGTGCCAGCAGCCGGCAGGGGGCCCTCCAAGAGACCCAGTACTTC. Translated, it gives CASSRQGALQETQYF. The V gene is TRBV9, the J gene TRBJ2-5, with 8 bases fitting TRBD1. Germline values: CDR1 SGDLS, CDR2 YYNGEE. The CDR3 extends over 15 amino acids. V trimming: 4 bases; J trimming: 1 base; junction bases outside the gene matches: 6.

For this clonotype: Here the CDR3 omits its conserved ending phenylalanine or tryptophan, so a read error is the likely source. The chain recombines TRBV29-1 with TRBJ2-1; no clear D gene. The CDR3 has 13 residues. The V gene's germline CDR1 is SQVTM and CDR2 ANQGSEA. The V end was cut by 4 bases, the J end by 0 bases, with 7 bases between. The CDR3 coding sequence is TGCAGCGTTGGTGTTAGCTCCTACAATGAGCAGTTCTTA. It encodes CSVGVSSYNEQFL.

The chain employs TRBV5-1 and TRBJ2-3, with D perhaps TRBD1 (5 bases). CDR3 size: 14 residues. The germline V gene has CDR1 SGHRS and CDR2 YFSETQ. The V and J ends lost 4 bases and 4 bases respectively, with 13 bases between them. CDR3 loop: CASSVVGAPDTQYF. DNA of the CDR3: TGCGCCAGCAGCGTGGTTGGGGCCCCAGATACGCAGTATTTT.

The gene calls are TRBV5-1 and TRBJ1-1; D not certain. Germline assignment: CDR1 SGHRS and CDR2 YFSETQ. V dropped 3 bases and J dropped 8 bases, with 11 bases sitting between them. This CDR3 region has 12 residues. CDR3 nucleotide sequence: TGCGCCAGCAGCTCGGGTGGAGAGGAAGCTTTCTTT. Its translation is CASSSGGEEAFF.

There are a few counts of this clonotype. This chain joins TRBV20-1 and TRBJ2-1; D not resolved. V was shortened by 0 bases and J by 6 bases, with 15 bases between the two germline ends. Germline V gene sequence: CDR1 DFQATT, CDR2 SNEGSKA (reference sequence). The CDR3 consists of 15 residues. CDR3 loop: CSARDGDLVSNEQFF. The CDR3 DNA is TGCAGTGCTAGAGATGGAGACCTAGTATCCAATGAGCAGTTCTTC.

This clonotype was seen once. In this CDR3 the conserved last residue, phenylalanine or tryptophan, is missing, so a read error is likely. The chain has TRBV5-1 and TRBJ2-2, with 12 bases that match TRBD1. Trimming removed 3 bases from V and 5 bases from J; junction bases left unmatched: 17. Germline V gene data show CDR1 as SGHRS and CDR2 as YFSETQ. This CDR3 has 20 residues. In DNA form, the CDR3 reads TGCGCCAGCAGCTGGGGACAGGGGGCCAACTCTGGGAGAACGACCGGGGAGCTGTTTCTT. It is translated as CASSWGQGANSGRTTGELFL.

The V call is TRBV30, the J call TRBJ1-1; D perhaps matches TRBD1 (5 bases). The CDR3 is made up of 14 amino acids. Trimming removed 2 bases from V and 3 bases from J, with 13 bases in between. Germline CDR1 is GTSNPN and CDR2 is SVGIG (reference sequence). DNA for the CDR3: TGTGCCTGGAGTTCTCGAGGGGCGGACACTGAAGCTTTCTTT. It codes for CAWSSRGADTEAFF.

The rearrangement links TRBV7-9 to TRBJ2-5, with 10 bases identical to TRBD1. The J call may be incorrect, as the DNA end agrees better with TRBJ2-7. The CDR3 is 16 residues long. Per the germline V gene, CDR1 is SEHNR and CDR2 is FQNEAQ (reference sequence). As DNA, the CDR3 is TGTGCCAGCAGCTTCCCCCCCGGGACAGGGGTCTACGAGCAGTACTTC. Its translation is CASSFPPGTGVYEQYF.

The rearrangement links TRBV27 to TRBJ2-3, with D possibly matching TRBD2 (6 bases). The CDR3 spans 16 residues. Germline-derived CDR1 and CDR2 are MNHEY and SMNVEV (reference sequence). Trimming removed 0 bases at V and 2 bases at J, with 12 bases between. This CDR3 reads CASSLSGSGPTDTQYF. CDR3 in DNA: TGTGCCAGCAGTTTATCCGGTAGCGGACCCACAGATACGCAGTATTTT.

CDR3 in amino acids: CASTIGGRPQHF. In nucleotides, the CDR3 is TGTGCCAGCACCATAGGTGGCAGGCCCCAGCATTTT. This rearrangement joins TRBV28 to TRBJ1-5; D not certain. V shed 7 bases and J shed 9 bases, with 13 bases lying between them. The CDR3 extends over 12 amino acids. Germline values: CDR1 MDHEN, CDR2 SYDVKM.

The gene calls are TRBV4-3 and TRBJ1-2, with D uncertain. The germline V gene has CDR1 LGHNA and CDR2 YSLEER. CDR3 length equals 14 residues. The V gene lost 4 bases and the J gene lost 0 bases, with 9 bases spanning the gap. The CDR3 region is CASSLSTANYGYTF. Written as DNA, the CDR3 is TGCGCCAGCAGCCTTTCAACCGCTAACTATGGCTACACCTTC.

This clonotype was seen a single time. The V and J genes are TRBV5-1 and TRBJ2-1; D is uncertain. The CDR3 extends over 14 amino acids. The germline V gene encodes CDR1 SGHRS and CDR2 YFSETQ. Trimming cost V 1 base and J 7 bases, with 12 bases left between them. DNA for the CDR3: TGCGCCAGCAGCTTGTCTCCCTCGAGGAATGAGCAGTTCTTC. Translated, it gives CASSLSPSRNEQFF.

In its sample, this clonotype was seen a few times. The rearrangement joins TRBV20-1 to TRBJ2-5, with D perhaps TRBD2 (6 bases). Looked up from germline, CDR1 is DFQATT and CDR2 is SNEGSKA (reference sequence). Trimming removed 6 bases at V and 0 bases at J, with 14 bases between. This CDR3 comprises 14 residues. The CDR3 DNA reads as TGCAGTGCCCATGCTGGGGGGTACCAAGAGACCCAGTACTTC. Its translation is CSAHAGGYQETQYF.

The rearrangement joins TRBV7-9 to TRBJ2-1, with D unresolved. CDR3 length equals 16 residues. Germline CDR1 and CDR2: SEHNR and FQNEAQ (reference sequence). V was shortened by 5 bases and J by 2 bases, with 16 bases between the two germline ends. The CDR3 region has the DNA TGTGCCAGCAGCCCCATCGATCGATCAACCTACAATGAGCAGTTCTTC. Translated, it gives CASSPIDRSTYNEQFF.